A selection of T cell receptor beta chains follows, all from one sample in a study of neoadjuvant anti-PD-1 for oral cavity cancer. Clones were sequenced by immunoSEQ multiplex PCR, and TCRdb holds only the in-frame ones, with some missing. The sample lists 13,000 to 15,000 clones, about 73% occurring once. Sample: PBMCs, taken after nivolumab (anti-PD-1) treatment. The receptors stem from a person between 40 and 85 years old with oral cavity squamous cell carcinoma. Both conserved end residues are part of each CDR3. The D gene is left open where the match is weak. Size is stated for part of the rows, as once, few or many counts, or as a class when the clone is expanded.

j_call clone_size d_call v_call cdr3_nt cdr3_aa
TRBJ1-2 . TRBD1 TRBV5-6 TGTGCCAGCAGCCCGGACACGGACAGGGCGTTCTATGGCTACACCTTC CASSPDTDRAFYGYTF
TRBJ2-3 . . TRBV6-1 TGTGCCAGCAGTGCCTCGGGATGGGGGTCAGATACGCAGTATTTT CASSASGWGSDTQYF
TRBJ2-1 . . TRBV7-6 TGTGCCAGCAGGCTTAACAATGAGCAGTTCTTC CASRLNNEQFF
TRBJ2-7 . . TRBV10-3 TGTGCCATCAGTGAGTCTCGGGAAGGGGTCGAGCAGTACTTC CAISESREGVEQYF
TRBJ2-3 . TRBD2 TRBV5-4 TGTGCCAGCAACCGAGCGGGATCTAGCACAGATACGCAGTATTTT CASNRAGSSTDTQYF
TRBJ1-4 . . TRBV5-1 TGCGCCAGCAGCCTATCAAGTTTTGGGGACCTTGAAAAACTGTTTTTT CASSLSSFGDLEKLFF
TRBJ2-7 . TRBD2 TRBV11-2 TGTGCCAGCAGCTTGGGAGGGGCTCCCTACGAGCAGTACTTC CASSLGGAPYEQYF
TRBJ2-5 once TRBD1 TRBV30 TGTGCCTGGAGTGGCAGGGGGCAAGAGACCCAGTACTTC CAWSGRGQETQYF
TRBJ2-2 . TRBD2 TRBV6-6 TGTGCCAGCAAGAACAGCGGGAGTATGACCGGGGAGCTGTTTTTT CASKNSGSMTGELFF
TRBJ2-5 . . TRBV11-3 TGTGCCAGCAGCTTAGGGTTGGGGGAGACCCAGTACTTC CASSLGLGETQYF
TRBJ2-1 . . TRBV7-2 TGTGCCAGCAGCTACCGCGGCCTATCCTACAATGAGCAGTTCTTC CASSYRGLSYNEQFF
TRBJ2-5 once . TRBV5-6 TGTGCCAGCAGCTTGGGCTCCCAAGAGACCCAGTACTTC CASSLGSQETQYF
TRBJ2-1 . TRBD2 TRBV6-1 TGTGCCAGCAGTGCTTTACTAGCGGGAGGGCGGAATGAGCAGTTCTTC CASSALLAGGRNEQFF
TRBJ1-3 . TRBD1 TRBV5-1 TGCGCCAGCAGTGCAGGGGGCGAAAACACCATATATTTT CASSAGGENTIYF
TRBJ2-5 . . TRBV7-6 TGTGCCAGCAGCCCACCCAGAGGGACCCAGTACTTC CASSPPRGTQYF
TRBJ1-4 . TRBD1 TRBV30 TGTGCCTGCCCTAGGACAGGGAGGGATGAAAAACTGTTTTTT CACPRTGRDEKLFF
TRBJ1-1 few . TRBV6-5 TGTGCCAGCAGTTACAAAGGGACAGCTTTCTTT CASSYKGTAFF
TRBJ1-2 few . TRBV5-6 TGTGCCAGCAGTGGACAGAAGACTAACTATGGCTACACCTTC CASSGQKTNYGYTF
TRBJ2-3 . TRBD1 TRBV29-1 TGCAGCGTTACACCCGGGACAGGTATCACAGATACGCAGTATTTT CSVTPGTGITDTQYF
TRBJ2-1 . TRBD2 TRBV30 TGTGCCTGGAGTGTCCTCGGGCTAGCGGGAGGGGGAAGGCTTAATGAGCAGTTCTTC CAWSVLGLAGGGRLNEQFF
TRBJ2-7 . . TRBV20-1 TGCAGTGCTTTAGGGGACCACGAGCAGTACTTC CSALGDHEQYF
TRBJ2-2 . . TRBV9 TGTGCCAGCGGATCGGGTGGGAACACCGGGGAGCTGTTTTTT CASGSGGNTGELFF
TRBJ1-1 . . TRBV25-1 TGTGCCAGCAGTGCCAGCCCCTCGGGGGCGAGGACTGAAGCTTTCTTT CASSASPSGARTEAFF
TRBJ2-3 . TRBD2 TRBV9 TGTGCCAGCAGCGTAGCAGCGGGGACGAGCACAGATACGCAGTATTTT CASSVAAGTSTDTQYF
TRBJ2-1 . . TRBV30 TGTGCCTGGAAGCACAGCTTCGATGAGCAGTTCTTC CAWKHSFDEQFF
TRBJ2-2 . TRBD1 TRBV28 TGTGCCAGCAGAGTACAGGGGGTGGGAAACACCGGGGAGCTGTTTTTT CASRVQGVGNTGELFF
TRBJ2-5 . . TRBV9 TGTGCCAGCAGCGTAGTTGATGCGGGAGAGACCCAGTACTTC CASSVVDAGETQYF
TRBJ1-1 . . TRBV21-1 TGTGCCAGCACCGAACTGGGATCGTTTGGTGGAGCTTTCTTT CASTELGSFGGAFF
TRBJ2-3 . . TRBV5-1 TGCGCCAGCAGCTTCTCTCGCCCCGGGGATACGCAGTATTTT CASSFSRPGDTQYF
TRBJ2-2 . . TRBV14 TGTGCCAGCAGGTCGGATTTAAACACCGGGGAGCTGTTTTTT CASRSDLNTGELFF
TRBJ1-1 . . TRBV29-1 TGCAGCGTTACCCCGGGGGTAAGGGACACTGAAGCTTTCTTT CSVTPGVRDTEAFF
TRBJ2-5 . TRBD1 TRBV11-3 TGTGCCAGCAGCATTGGACAGGGGGCGTCTGGAGAGACCCAGTACTTC CASSIGQGASGETQYF
TRBJ1-2 few . TRBV6-1 TGTGCCAGCAGTAACAGGGATAACTATGGCTACACCTTC CASSNRDNYGYTF
TRBJ1-2 few . TRBV7-8 TGTGCCAGCAGCTTAGGTCCTATGGGGGGCGCGGACTACACCTTC CASSLGPMGGADYTF
TRBJ2-1 . . TRBV19 TGTGCCAGTAGAAGAGAACCCAACAATGAGCAGTTCTTC CASRREPNNEQFF
TRBJ2-7 . TRBD2 TRBV5-6 TGTGCCAGCAGCCCAAGGACTAGCGGGGGCTGGAGGAACGAGCAGTACTTC CASSPRTSGGWRNEQYF
TRBJ2-3 . . TRBV5-1 TGCGCCAGCAGCTTGGCCTGGGCAGATACGCAGTATTTT CASSLAWADTQYF
TRBJ2-7 . TRBD1 TRBV6-6 TGTGCCTCCGGGGGACAGGGAAGCTACGAGCAGTACTTC CASGGQGSYEQYF
TRBJ2-7 . . TRBV29-1 TGCAGCGTTGGAAGTGAGTACGAGCAGTACTTC CSVGSEYEQYF
TRBJ1-1 . . TRBV7-3 TGTGCCAGCAGCTTGGACAGTCTCTCCGAAGCTTTCTTT CASSLDSLSEAFF
TRBJ1-1 . TRBD1 TRBV15 TGTGCCACCAGCAGAGAACGACAGGGGAGGACTGAAGCTTTCTTT CATSRERQGRTEAFF
TRBJ1-2 . . TRBV6-5 TGTGCCAGCCCCTGGAGGGTGTGGGGCTACACCTTC CASPWRVWGYTF
TRBJ2-7 once . TRBV2 TGTGCCAGCAGAACTAGGGGGAGTTTCTACGAGCAGTACTTC CASRTRGSFYEQYF
TRBJ2-1 . . TRBV6-1 TGTGCCAGTACGCGTACCGAAGTGGGTTATGAGCAGTTCTTC CASTRTEVGYEQFF
TRBJ2-3 few . TRBV5-1 TGCGCCAGCAGCTTGGAGGGCAGGCCCACAGATACGCAGTATTTT CASSLEGRPTDTQYF
TRBJ2-1 . TRBD2 TRBV14 TGTGCCAGCAGCCAAGATTTGGGACTAGCGGCGAATGAGCAGTTCTTC CASSQDLGLAANEQFF
TRBJ2-3 . TRBD2 TRBV5-1 TGCGCCAGCAGTGCGAGCGGGATTTTGACAGATACGCAGTATTTT CASSASGILTDTQYF
TRBJ2-6 . . TRBV5-1 TGCGCCAGCAGCTTGGAACAGAACTCTGGGGCCAACGTCCTGACTTTC CASSLEQNSGANVLTF
TRBJ1-2 . . TRBV14 TGTGCCAGCAGCGCGTCCGGGGCCGGCGGCTACACCTTC CASSASGAGGYTF
TRBJ2-1 once TRBD2 TRBV4-1 TGCGCCAGCAGCACGATAGCGGGGTCCTACAATGAGCAGTTCTTC CASSTIAGSYNEQFF
TRBJ2-4 . TRBD1 TRBV2 TGTGCCAGCAGTGAGGGACAGGGGAACATTCAGTACTTC CASSEGQGNIQYF
TRBJ2-7 . TRBD2 TRBV2 TGTGCCAGCAGTCAACTAGCGGGAGAAAGCGAGCAGTACTTC CASSQLAGESEQYF
TRBJ2-7 . . TRBV7-8 TGTGCCAGCAGCCGAGAACTAGACGTATACGAGCAGTACTTC CASSRELDVYEQYF
TRBJ1-2 . TRBD1 TRBV10-2 TGCGCCAGCAGTGAGACTCAACGGACAGGGGGCCAGGGCTACACCTTC CASSETQRTGGQGYTF
TRBJ2-1 . TRBD2 TRBV25-1 TGTGCCAGCAGTGCCCGGACTAGCGGTTACAATGAGCAGTTCTTC CASSARTSGYNEQFF
TRBJ1-1 . . TRBV7-9 TGTGCCAGCATAAAACCAGGGAACACTGAAGCTTTCTTT CASIKPGNTEAFF
TRBJ2-6 . . TRBV29-1 TGCAGCGTCCTAATGACAGGAAGGGGGGCCAACGTCCTGACTTTC CSVLMTGRGANVLTF
TRBJ2-2 . TRBD2 TRBV7-9 TGTGCCAGCAGCTATACTAGCGGGAAAAACACCGGGGAGCTGTTTTTT CASSYTSGKNTGELFF
TRBJ2-5 . . TRBV4-1 TGCGCCAGCAGCCCTCTGGGACTGCCCCAAGAGACCCAGTACTTC CASSPLGLPQETQYF
TRBJ1-2 . TRBD1 TRBV7-2 TGTGCCAGCAGCTGGGACAGGGGAATTGTGGCCTATGGCTACACCTTC CASSWDRGIVAYGYTF